The next 16 T cell receptor beta chains were all read from a single sample in a study of early T cells in non-severe SARS-CoV-2 infection. MiXCR, applied by TCRdb to the 5' RACE reads, yields one record per CDR3 protein. Of about 33,000 distinct CDR3 sequences listed, around 7% are singletons. Sequences were obtained from whole blood. The receptors derive from an adult who was a healthcare worker with PCR-confirmed SARS-CoV-2 infection or an uninfected control (not recorded which).

This clonotype was observed at least ten times. This CDR3 is CASSPFPGTSVQNTEAFF. The CDR3 DNA sequence: TGTGCCAGCTCACCATTTCCGGGGACCTCCGTCCAGAACACTGAAGCTTTCTTT. The J gene is TRBJ1-1, the V gene TRBV18; D may be TRBD1 (5 bases). The CDR3 length is 18 residues. V lost 2 bases, J lost 1 base, and 20 bases lay in between. Germline lookup yields CDR1 KGHSH and CDR2 LQKENI.

The table lists this clonotype with many counts. The chain is built from TRBV11-2 and TRBJ2-2; D unclear. The CDR3 is 13 residues long. Germline loops: CDR1 SGHAT, CDR2 FQNNGV. V was shortened by 2 bases and J by 6 bases, with 7 bases between the two germline ends. CDR3 sequence (DNA): TGTGCCAGCAGCTTATCCGCCGCCGGGGAGCTGTTTTTT. Translating it yields CASSLSAAGELFF.

This clonotype has at least ten counts. The chain couples TRBV19 to TRBJ1-5, with unresolved D. This CDR3 comprises 15 residues. Germline V gives CDR1 LNHDA, CDR2 SQIVND (reference sequence). V lost 8 bases, J lost 3 bases, and 17 bases lay in between. CDR3 loop: CASLSLAGSNQPQHF. As DNA, the CDR3 is TGTGCCAGTCTCTCGTTGGCAGGATCCAATCAGCCCCAGCATTTT.

There are many counts of this clonotype. The chain recombines TRBV7-9 with TRBJ1-1; D gene uncertain. The CDR3 loop spans 13 amino acids. Trimming left V 8 bases short and J 2 bases short, with 12 bases between. In germline, CDR1 is SEHNR, CDR2 FQNEAQ (reference sequence). The CDR3: CASGREINTEAFF. The CDR3 coding sequence is TGTGCCAGCGGTAGAGAGATAAACACTGAAGCTTTCTTT.

This clonotype was seen many times. The chain links TRBV20-1 to TRBJ2-2; D uncertain. The length of the CDR3 is 14 residues. Trimming took 1 base from V and 1 from J, leaving 7 bases between them. Germline values: CDR1 DFQATT, CDR2 SNEGSKA (reference sequence). DNA of the CDR3: TGCAGTGCTAGAGGCCTCAGGAACACCGGGGAGCTGTTTTTT. Its translation: CSARGLRNTGELFF.

This clonotype has at least ten counts. The chain uses TRBV11-2 and TRBJ2-1; 8 bases are a match to TRBD2. CDR1 is SGHAT, CDR2 FQNNGV, per germline. The CDR3 runs to 16 residues. The V and J ends lost 4 bases and 3 bases, in that order; junction bases with no gene match: 8. The CDR3 DNA reads TGTGCCAGCAGCTCCCAACTTAGCGGGATCTACAATGAGCAGTTCTTC. Its translation: CASSSQLSGIYNEQFF.

This clonotype was counted at least ten times. CDR3 protein: CASSHAGKTYEQYF. The CDR3 DNA follows: TGCGCCAGCAGCCATGCGGGGAAGACCTACGAGCAGTACTTC. The rearrangement joins TRBV5-1 to TRBJ2-7; weak D call: TRBD2 (6 bases). This CDR3 comprises 14 residues. Between the trimmed V and J ends, which lost 4 bases and 2 bases, there was a span of 13 bases. Germline assignment: CDR1 SGHRS and CDR2 YFSETQ.

The chain employs TRBV11-2 and TRBJ1-2; D perhaps matches TRBD1 (5 bases). V was pared by 4 bases and J by 0 bases, with 15 bases between. This CDR3 is 16 amino acids long. The V gene's germline CDR1 is SGHAT and CDR2 FQNNGV. The CDR3 region is CASSSPGTQANYGYTF. The CDR3 DNA reads as TGTGCCAGCAGCTCCCCCGGGACTCAAGCTAACTATGGCTACACCTTC.

This clonotype was seen many times. This rearrangement joins TRBV7-9 to TRBJ2-7, with TRBD2 as a possible D gene (5 bases). V was shortened by 5 bases and J by 6 bases, with 20 bases between the two germline ends. The CDR3 consists of 15 residues. Germline V gives CDR1 SEHNR, CDR2 FQNEAQ (reference sequence). CDR3 protein: CASSQEVGPGSEQYF. The CDR3 DNA sequence: TGTGCCAGCAGCCAGGAGGTCGGTCCCGGGTCCGAGCAGTACTTC.

This clonotype was observed a handful of times. The gene calls are TRBV11-2 and TRBJ2-5, with 10 bases lining up with TRBD2. The CDR3 length is 17 residues. V was clipped by 5 bases and J by 6 bases; unmatched bases: 15. Germline V CDR1 and CDR2: SGHAT, FQNNGV. CDR3: CASSPLPTSGNWQTQYF. The CDR3 bases are TGTGCCAGCAGCCCCCTCCCAACTAGCGGGAATTGGCAGACCCAGTACTTC.

The sample holds a few counts of this clonotype. This chain uses TRBV10-2 with TRBJ1-5; D is undetermined. V was pared by 0 bases and J by 4 bases, with 4 bases between. CDR3 length: 13 residues. The germline V gene has CDR1 WSHSY and CDR2 SAAADI. CDR3 sequence: CASSESKNQPQHF. As DNA, the CDR3 is TGCGCCAGCAGTGAGTCGAAGAATCAGCCCCAGCATTTT.

There are many counts of this clonotype. The J gene is TRBJ2-3, the V gene TRBV12-3 or TRBV12-4, with TRBD2 identical over 7 bases. The trim removed 3 bases at V and 3 bases at J, leaving 9 bases unmatched. The CDR3 is made up of 16 amino acids. The CDR3 loop reads CASSFLRLARTDTQYF. DNA for the CDR3: TGTGCCAGCAGTTTCCTTCGACTAGCCCGAACAGATACGCAGTATTTT.

Regarding this clonotype: This could be a read error, since a much larger clone is one nucleotide away. Without the conserved terminal phenylalanine or tryptophan, this CDR3 likely stems from a read error. The chain joins TRBV5-1 to TRBJ2-4; possible D gene TRBD2, 5 bases. The CDR3 has 16 amino acids. Germline V gene data show CDR1 as SGHRS and CDR2 as YFSETQ. Trimming shortened V by 3 bases and J by 0 bases, and 13 bases separated the two germline ends. The CDR3 DNA reads as TGCGCCAGCAGCTGGGGTAGCGTAGTAGCCAAAAACATTCAGTACCTC. Translation: CASSWGSVVAKNIQYL.

The CDR3 protein is CASRSGSTDTQYF. The DNA for the CDR3 is TGTGCCAGCAGGAGCGGGAGTACAGATACGCAGTATTTT. The chain recombines TRBV6-1 with TRBJ2-3; the match to TRBD2 covers 8 bases. The CDR3 runs 13 residues. Looked up from germline, CDR1 is MNHNS and CDR2 is SASEGT. Unmatched junction bases numbered 2, after V lost 6 bases and J lost 3 bases.

This clonotype was observed many times. The rearrangement uses TRBV5-4 and TRBJ2-3, with no clear D. The CDR3 contains 16 residues. The germline V gene encodes CDR1 SGHNT and CDR2 YYREEE (reference sequence). Trimming removed 0 bases from V and 1 base from J, with 12 bases in between. The CDR3 protein is CASSLGRGGGTDTQYF. The CDR3 nucleotides read TGTGCCAGCAGCTTGGGTCGAGGTGGGGGCACAGATACGCAGTATTTT.

This clonotype appeared many times. The J gene is TRBJ2-3, the V gene TRBV11-2; the match to TRBD2 covers 7 bases. Germline assignment: CDR1 SGHAT and CDR2 FQNNGV. CDR3 length: 20 residues. V gave up 5 bases and J gave up 4 bases; unmatched junction bases: 24. CDR3 loop: CASSALFQFLAGERSDTQYF. The CDR3 nucleotides read TGTGCCAGCAGCGCCCTCTTTCAGTTTTTGGCGGGAGAGAGATCAGATACGCAGTATTTT.